The 24 T cell receptor beta chains in this list originate from one sample, sequenced in a study of cytomegalovirus exposure and HLA in healthy donors. The PCR made use of 60 Vbeta and 13 Jbeta primers. Profiled with immunoSEQ multiplex PCR; TCRdb holds only in-frame clones, not every one. This table holds roughly 130,000 clones, 80% found once. The sequenced sample was PBMCs. The receptors derive from a man in his forties in good health and CMV-seronegative.

CDR3: CAWSQNRGATNEKLFF. DNA for the CDR3: TGTGCCTGGAGTCAAAACAGGGGAGCAACTAATGAAAAACTGTTTTTT. The chain uses TRBV30 and TRBJ1-4; 7 nucleotides line up with TRBD1. The trim removed 2 bases at V and 0 bases at J, leaving 6 bases unmatched. The CDR3 totals 16 residues. CDR1 and CDR2 from the germline V gene are GTSNPN and SVGIG (reference sequence). Looking up the rest from reference TRBV30 and TRBJ1-4 gives the full variable domain: SQTIHQWPATLVQPVGSPLSLECTVEGTSNPNLYWYRQAAGRGLQLLFYSVGIGQISSEVPQNLSASRPQDRQFILSSKKLLLSDSGFYLCAWSQNRGATNEKLFFGSGTQLSVL.

The chain has TRBV10-3 and TRBJ2-7; TRBD1 agrees at 10 bases. V gave up 0 bases and J gave up 5 bases; unmatched junction bases: 7. This CDR3 contains 16 residues. The germline V gene has CDR1 ENHRY and CDR2 SYGVKD. The DNA for the CDR3 is TGTGCCATCAGTGAGTCGCGGGGGACAGGGGACCACGAGCAGTACTTC. It translates to CAISESRGTGDHEQYF.

This chain links TRBV5-1 with TRBJ2-2; 9 bases are a match to TRBD2. V was pared by 2 bases and J by 5 bases, with 10 bases of the junction left unmatched. CDR3 length: 17 residues. The V gene's germline CDR1 is SGHRS and CDR2 YFSETQ. The CDR3, as DNA: TGCGCCAGCAGCTTCTTAGCGGGAGCCGAGTGGACCGGGGAGCTGTTTTTT. Translated: CASSFLAGAEWTGELFF.

This rearrangement joins TRBV11-3 to TRBJ2-5; D is unclear. CDR1 and CDR2 from the germline V gene are SGHNT and YENEEA. The CDR3 totals 20 residues. V lost 5 bases and J 4 bases, leaving 32 bases between the germline ends. CDR3 amino acids: CASSPALLQLRGARGETQYF. In DNA form, the CDR3 reads TGTGCCAGCAGCCCGGCACTTCTCCAACTCCGAGGTGCTAGAGGAGAGACCCAGTACTTC.

The chain recombines TRBV6-5 with TRBJ2-3; D possibly corresponds to TRBD2 (5 bases). The CDR3 spans 15 residues. Germline CDR1 is MNHEY and CDR2 is SVGAGI. V was cut by 2 bases and J by 1 base, with 10 bases left in between. The CDR3 loop reads CASSYVADCTDTQYF. Here the CDR3 DNA reads TGTGCCAGCAGTTACGTGGCGGACTGCACAGATACGCAGTATTTT.

This sequence joins TRBV29-1 and TRBJ2-7; TRBD1 matches at 8 bases. The CDR3 has 14 amino acids. Germline assignment: CDR1 SQVTM and CDR2 ANQGSEA. The J segment lost 5 bases and the V segment lost 7 bases, leaving 13 bases of the junction unmatched. CDR3 protein: CSAGGGQGGDEQYF. For the CDR3, the DNA is TGCAGCGCCGGCGGCGGACAGGGAGGAGACGAGCAGTACTTC.

J is TRBJ2-7 and V is TRBV29-1, with a tentative D call TRBD1 (5 bases). The germline gives CDR1 SQVTM, CDR2 ANQGSEA. This CDR3 comprises 13 residues. Trimming cost V 3 bases and J 6 bases, with 15 bases left between them. The CDR3 loop reads CSVDKGNSGEQYF. For the CDR3, the DNA is TGCAGCGTTGATAAGGGGAATTCGGGCGAGCAGTACTTC.

V is TRBV2 and J is TRBJ2-5, with TRBD2 matching over 13 bases. The germline gives CDR1 SNHLY, CDR2 FYNNEI. The length of the CDR3 is 15 residues. V gave up 4 bases and J gave up 2 bases; unmatched junction bases: 1. DNA of the CDR3: TGTGCCAGCAGTGGACTAGCGGGGGGACAAGAGACCCAGTACTTC. Translating gives CASSGLAGGQETQYF.

This clone was recorded once. The CDR3 DNA follows: TGTGCCAGCAGTTTACTGAGGGAGACCCAGTACTTC. Amino acids: CASSLLRETQYF. The chain combines TRBV2 with TRBJ2-5; D gene uncertain. Germline V gene lookup returns CDR1 SNHLY and CDR2 FYNNEI. The CDR3 is 12 residues long. V was trimmed by 5 bases and J by 5 bases, leaving 9 bases between them. Full variable domain (remainder filled in from reference TRBV2 and TRBJ2-5): EPEVTQTPSHQVTQMGQEVILRCVPISNHLYFYWYRQILGQKVEFLVSFYNNEISEKSEIFDDQFSVERPDGSNFTLKIRSTKLEDSAMYFCASSLLRETQYFGPGTRLLVL.

The genes are TRBV28 and TRBJ1-1, with D possibly being TRBD1 (5 bases). This CDR3 has 19 amino acids. In germline, CDR1 is MDHEN, CDR2 SYDVKM. Deletions cut 3 bases from V and 5 bases from J, with 28 bases between. This CDR3 is CASSFRFRQKSPGGTEAFF. The DNA for the CDR3 is TGTGCCAGCAGTTTTCGGTTTAGACAGAAATCCCCCGGGGGGACTGAAGCTTTCTTT.

This clone was picked up a small number of times. The V gene is TRBV19, the J gene TRBJ1-5; no clear D gene. This CDR3 is 15 amino acids long. V was trimmed by 1 base and J by 7 bases, leaving 14 bases between them. CDR1 and CDR2 from the germline V gene are LNHDA and SQIVND (reference sequence). The CDR3 DNA sequence: TGTGCCAGTAGTATAGGTCTTACTGGAGGGCAGCCCCAGCATTTT. Its translation is CASSIGLTGGQPQHF.

V and J are TRBV5-1 and TRBJ2-2, with 9 bases that match TRBD2. Germline assignment: CDR1 SGHRS and CDR2 YFSETQ. Unmatched junction bases numbered 6, after V lost 4 bases and J lost 5 bases. The CDR3 is 15 amino acids. CDR3 amino acids: CASSSSGGGTGELFF. The CDR3 region has the DNA TGCGCCAGCAGCAGTAGCGGGGGAGGTACCGGGGAGCTGTTTTTT.

The rearrangement uses TRBV6-5 and TRBJ2-2; D is perhaps TRBD2 (5 bases). Trimming left V 0 bases short and J 4 bases short, with 9 bases between. CDR3 length equals 15 residues. Germline V lookup: CDR1 MNHEY, CDR2 SVGAGI. In DNA, the CDR3 is TGTGCCAGCAGTTACTCTCGGGGTTTCACCGGGGAGCTGTTTTTT. This gives the protein CASSYSRGFTGELFF.

This clone appeared a few times. The chain uses TRBV5-1 and TRBJ2-1; a possible D gene is TRBD1 (5 bases). Germline CDR1 and CDR2: SGHRS and YFSETQ. This CDR3 is built from 13 residues. V lost 4 bases to trimming and J lost 9 bases, with 14 bases between them. CDR3 protein: CASSGEGAGEQFF. CDR3 in DNA: TGCGCCAGCAGCGGAGAAGGGGCAGGTGAGCAGTTCTTC.

The V and J genes are TRBV30 and TRBJ2-7, with a possible D match to TRBD2 (6 bases). The CDR3 extends over 13 amino acids. Germline values: CDR1 GTSNPN, CDR2 SVGIG (reference sequence). The V gene lost 7 bases and the J gene lost 3 bases, with 16 bases spanning the gap. CDR3 protein: CAYTNGTGYEQYF. The DNA of the CDR3 is TGTGCCTACACAAATGGGACTGGCTACGAGCAGTACTTC.

The sample holds a few counts of this clone. Other DNA sequences in the sample encode the same CDR3. The V gene is TRBV5-8, the J gene TRBJ2-7; D uncertain. The V and J ends lost 0 bases and 3 bases respectively, with 7 bases between them. The germline CDR1 and CDR2 sequences are SGHTS and YDEGEE. The CDR3 covers 13 residues. CDR3 in amino acids: CASSLGQNYEQYF. DNA of the CDR3: TGTGCCAGCAGCTTGGGGCAGAACTACGAGCAGTACTTC.

The chain joins TRBV13 to TRBJ2-2; 10 positions agree with TRBD1. This CDR3 is 20 amino acids long. Germline trimming cut 4 bases from V and 2 bases from J; bases unmatched to any gene: 16. The V gene's germline CDR1 is PRHDT and CDR2 FYEKMQ (reference sequence). The CDR3 DNA sequence: TGTGCCAGCAGCTCATTCCTAGGGACAGGGGATATAAGAAACACCGGGGAGCTGTTTTTT. Its translation is CASSSFLGTGDIRNTGELFF.

This CDR3 is CASKPGEVSLMGEQFF. Here the CDR3 DNA reads TGTGCCAGTAAACCGGGGGAGGTGAGCCTTATGGGTGAGCAGTTCTTC. The J gene is TRBJ2-1, the V gene TRBV7-7; D perhaps matches TRBD2 (6 bases). The germline V gene encodes CDR1 SSHAT and CDR2 FNYEAQ (reference sequence). This CDR3 contains 16 residues. Trimming cost V 9 bases and J 9 bases, with 27 bases left between them.

V gene TRBV19 combines with J gene TRBJ1-4; D gene uncertain. The CDR3 has 13 residues. The V end was cut by 7 bases, the J end by 4 bases, with 10 bases between. Germline V gene data show CDR1 as LNHDA and CDR2 as SQIVND (reference sequence). This CDR3 is CASTSQDNEKLFF. Here the CDR3 DNA reads TGTGCCAGTACCTCTCAGGATAATGAAAAACTGTTTTTT.

V and J are TRBV28 and TRBJ1-2; 11 bases fit TRBD1. The CDR3 runs to 16 residues. Per the germline V gene, CDR1 is MDHEN and CDR2 is SYDVKM. V shed 7 bases and J 4 bases; nucleotides not matched to a gene: 11. Here the CDR3 reads CASIIGQGASTYGYTF. The CDR3 coding sequence is TGTGCCAGCATTATCGGACAGGGGGCAAGTACCTATGGCTACACCTTC.

CDR3 sequence reads: CASSQDGTSSYEQYF. As DNA, the CDR3 is TGCGCCAGCAGCCAAGATGGGACATCTTCCTACGAGCAGTACTTC. The V and J genes are TRBV4-1 and TRBJ2-7; TRBD1 is a possible D gene (6 bases). This CDR3 contains 15 residues. Germline CDR1 MGHRA, CDR2 YSYEKL. Trimming removed 0 bases from V and 1 base from J, with 10 bases in between.

The chain recombines TRBV6-1 with TRBJ2-7, with 7 bases matching TRBD1. From germline, CDR1 is MNHNS and CDR2 SASEGT. The CDR3 extends over 15 amino acids. The V segment lost 3 bases and the J segment 2 bases; nucleotides outside the gene matches: 7. The CDR3 spells CASSEWGTETYEQYF. CDR3 DNA sequence: TGTGCCAGCAGTGAGTGGGGGACAGAAACCTACGAGCAGTACTTC.

The chain links TRBV11-2 to TRBJ1-4, with D possibly matching TRBD1 (6 bases). With 4 bases removed from V and 0 bases from J, the gap between germline ends came to 12 bases. The CDR3 consists of 16 residues. Germline V CDR1 and CDR2: SGHAT, FQNNGV. CDR3 amino acids: CASSSGQPATNEKLFF. Here the CDR3 DNA reads TGTGCCAGCAGCTCAGGACAGCCCGCAACTAATGAAAAACTGTTTTTT.

This chain links TRBV21-1 with TRBJ2-7; the table's TRBD2 call for D was not verified on the DNA. TRBV21-1 is recorded as a pseudogene. The CDR3 totals 16 residues. Written as DNA, the CDR3 is TGTGCCAGCAGCGCCCTGACGACTAGCGGCCCCTACGAGCAGTACTTC. Encoded protein: CASSALTTSGPYEQYF.